This paragraph reports one T cell receptor (beta chain). The repertoire was sequenced with immunoSEQ multiplex PCR; TCRdb's copy has only in-frame clones and lacks some. The sample holds fewer than 90,000 clones, around 94% seen once. The data originate from a study of technical replicates of blood from a few donors. The CDR3 runs 15 residues. Germline V lookup: CDR1 LGHNA, CDR2 YNFKEQ. Trimming shortened V by 0 bases and J by 5 bases, and 13 bases separated the two germline ends. This sequence joins TRBV4-2 and TRBJ2-5, with D perhaps matching TRBD2 (5 bases). The sequence was obtained from a human donor in good health. The sequenced sample was T cells isolated from PBMCs. The CDR3 DNA follows: TGTGCCAGCAGCCAAGAAGGTGCGGGTTCTGAGACCCAGTACTTC. Amino acid sequence: CASSQEGAGSETQYF.